The rows below give T cell receptor beta chains drawn from one sample of a study of cytomegalovirus exposure and HLA in healthy donors. Using immunoSEQ multiplex PCR, the repertoire was profiled, and TCRdb retains in-frame clones only, with some absent. This table holds under 130,000 clones, around 83% found once. The sample taken for sequencing was PBMCs. The receptors come from a woman in her late teens or twenties in good health and CMV-seropositive. Each CDR3 is given with its conserved first and last residue. Each record gives: CDR3 length, clone size, V gene, D gene, J gene, CDR3 protein, CDR3 DNA. The D gene is left open where the match is weak. The size of a clone is reported for some rows only, either as once, few or many, or as a class for expanded clones.

>14|.|TRBV6-5|TRBD2|TRBJ2-7
CASSYQLANYEQYF
TGTGCCAGCAGTTACCAACTAGCGAACTACGAGCAGTACTTC
>16|.|TRBV10-3|TRBD2|TRBJ2-1
CAISDRGSGAIDEQFF
TGTGCCATCAGTGACCGGGGGAGCGGGGCCATCGATGAGCAGTTCTTC
>15|.|TRBV28|.|TRBJ1-5
CASSSAQVSNQPQHF
TGTGCCAGCAGTTCGGCGCAGGTTAGCAATCAGCCCCAGCATTTT
>13|.|TRBV25-1|.|TRBJ2-1
CASSSLIRDEQFF
TGTGCCAGCAGTTCACTTATTAGAGATGAGCAGTTCTTC
>14|once|TRBV18|.|TRBJ2-5
CASSPWGRLETQYF
TGTGCCAGCTCACCATGGGGGAGGCTGGAGACCCAGTACTTC
>17|.|TRBV6-1|TRBD1|TRBJ2-7
CASSELGRRTGTYEQYF
TGTGCCAGCAGTGAGTTGGGTCGCCGGACAGGGACCTACGAGCAGTACTTC
>11|few|TRBV20-1|.|TRBJ1-3
CSASYAGTIYF
TGCAGTGCTAGTTACGCGGGCACCATATATTTT
>19|.|TRBV11-2|TRBD1|TRBJ2-6
CASSSFDRGFLTGANVLTF
TGTGCCAGCAGCTCCTTTGACAGGGGGTTTCTAACTGGGGCCAACGTCCTGACTTTC
>13|.|TRBV11-2|.|TRBJ1-1
CASSLVTVPEAFF
TGTGCCAGCAGCTTAGTAACAGTTCCTGAAGCTTTCTTT
>15|.|TRBV6-5|TRBD1|TRBJ2-7
CASSYWGDRPYEQYF
TGTGCCAGCAGTTACTGGGGGGACAGGCCCTACGAGCAGTACTTC
>11|few|TRBV27|.|TRBJ2-7
CASTYGEEQYF
TGTGCCAGCACCTACGGGGAGGAGCAGTACTTC
>19|.|TRBV21-1|.|TRBJ2-2
CASSTLGQGRPPNTGELFF
TGTGCCAGCAGCACCCTGGGACAGGGGCGACCTCCAAACACCGGGGAGCTGTTTTTT
>12|.|TRBV7-2|.|TRBJ2-1
CASSDNYNEQFF
TGTGCCAGCAGTGACAACTACAATGAGCAGTTCTTC
>14|.|TRBV18|.|TRBJ2-5
CASSPPDNQETQYF
TGTGCCAGCTCACCACCCGACAACCAAGAGACCCAGTACTTC
>13|.|TRBV5-6|.|TRBJ1-4
CASSPVTGEKLFF
TGTGCCAGCAGCCCCGTGACGGGGGAAAAACTGTTTTTT
>15|.|TRBV5-1|TRBD1|TRBJ1-1
CASSEGQIDSTEAFF
TGCGCCAGCAGCGAGGGACAGATAGATAGTACTGAAGCTTTCTTT
>15|.|TRBV27|TRBD2|TRBJ2-7
CASKSQLAGSYEQYF
TGTGCCAGCAAATCCCAACTAGCGGGATCCTACGAGCAGTACTTC
>15|few|TRBV28|.|TRBJ1-3
CAHAERALTGNTIYF
TGTGCCCACGCGGAGCGGGCCCTCACTGGAAACACCATATATTTT
>14|once|TRBV19|TRBD1|TRBJ2-7
CASRDRTGAYEQYF
TGTGCCAGTAGGGACAGGACAGGGGCCTACGAGCAGTACTTC
>14|.|TRBV5-6|.|TRBJ2-7
CASSTGHNSYEQYF
TGTGCCAGCTCCACCGGACATAACTCCTACGAGCAGTACTTC
>17|few|TRBV10-3|TRBD1|TRBJ1-2
CAISESPSGQGDYGYTF
TGTGCCATCAGTGAGTCCCCCTCTGGACAGGGTGACTATGGCTACACCTTC
>16|few|TRBV10-3|TRBD1|TRBJ1-6
CAISATGTGGISPLHF
TGTGCCATCAGTGCAACCGGGACAGGGGGAATTTCACCCCTCCACTTT
>16|.|TRBV9|TRBD1|TRBJ2-1
CASSVARDRVYNEQFF
TGTGCCAGCAGCGTAGCGCGGGACAGGGTCTACAATGAGCAGTTCTTC
>15|.|TRBV12-5|.|TRBJ2-1
CASGPQAGSYNEQFF
TGTGCTAGTGGTCCTCAGGCAGGGTCTTACAATGAGCAGTTCTTC
>13|.|TRBV5-6|.|TRBJ1-2
CASSLVLAYGYTF
TGTGCCAGCAGCTTGGTTTTAGCCTATGGCTACACCTTC
>12|.|TRBV7-8|.|TRBJ2-7
CASSLGAYEQYF
TGTGCCAGCAGCTTAGGAGCCTACGAGCAGTACTTC
>17|.|TRBV9|.|TRBJ2-7
CASSVEAGGPRSYEQYF
TGTGCCAGCAGCGTAGAAGCGGGCGGCCCGAGGTCCTACGAGCAGTACTTC
>15|.|TRBV5-5|TRBD2|TRBJ2-1
CASSFLAGVYNEQFF
TGTGCCAGCAGCTTCCTAGCGGGAGTGTACAATGAGCAGTTCTTC
>15|.|TRBV7-3|TRBD1|TRBJ2-2
CASSPRQGDTGELFF
TGTGCCAGCAGCCCACGACAGGGGGACACCGGGGAGCTGTTTTTT
>14|.|TRBV14|.|TRBJ1-1
CASSPRLGNTEAFF
TGTGCCAGCAGCCCCCGACTGGGGAACACTGAAGCTTTCTTT
>13|.|TRBV9|TRBD1|TRBJ1-1
CASSVGQGYEAFF
TGTGCCAGCAGCGTAGGACAGGGCTATGAAGCTTTCTTT
>14|.|TRBV7-3|.|TRBJ2-1
CASSPLGGSNEQFF
TGTGCCAGCAGCCCCCTGGGGGGTTCCAATGAGCAGTTCTTC
>14|.|TRBV19|.|TRBJ1-5
CAGPSEQGYQPQHF
TGTGCCGGACCTTCTGAACAGGGATATCAGCCCCAGCATTTT
>13|.|TRBV29-1|.|TRBJ1-1
CSVLTNMNTEAFF
TGCAGCGTCCTGACAAACATGAACACTGAAGCTTTCTTT
>10|.|TRBV6-5|.|TRBJ1-2
CASSSRTAYF
TGTGCCAGCAGTTCGCGGACAGCGTACTTC